Following are 32 T cell receptor beta chains from one sample sequenced in a study of blood T cells in healthy people across ages. A second PCR, run for roughly 7 to 12 cycles, used a sample-barcoded 5' primer plus a J-beta primer mix. Each CDR3 protein is one row after TCRdb ran MiXCR on the 5' RACE reads. The sample includes about 800,000 distinct CDR3 sequences, 58% of them seen just once. Specimen: blood. The receptors here all came from a young man in good health.

The V and J genes are TRBV20-1 and TRBJ2-3; D ambiguous. Per germline, CDR1 DFQATT and CDR2 SNEGSKA (reference sequence). V gave up 6 bases and J gave up 0 bases, with 13 bases separating them. CDR3 length: 14 residues. CDR3 sequence: CSASPSSSTDTQYF. In DNA, the CDR3 is TGCAGTGCAAGCCCCTCTTCTAGCACAGATACGCAGTATTTT.

The chain has TRBV20-1 and TRBJ2-4; the D gene is possibly TRBD1 (5 bases). The CDR3 loop spans 17 amino acids. CDR1 and CDR2 from the germline V gene are DFQATT and SNEGSKA (reference sequence). Trimming cost V 4 bases and J 0 bases, with 19 bases left between them. The CDR3 DNA follows: TGCAGTGCTAATACAGGCCGATATCCTCTAGCCAAAAACATTCAGTACTTC. Protein product: CSANTGRYPLAKNIQYF.

V is TRBV4-3 and J is TRBJ2-1; 11 bases agree with TRBD2. V was pared by 3 bases and J by 9 bases, with 13 bases of the junction left unmatched. This CDR3 is built from 17 residues. Germline CDR1 reads LGHNA; CDR2 reads YSLEER. CDR3 residues: CASSQNSGLAGGLEQFF. The CDR3 DNA is TGCGCCAGCAGCCAGAATTCCGGATTAGCGGGAGGGCTTGAGCAGTTCTTC.

The rearrangement links TRBV11-2 to TRBJ2-5; D gene uncertain. This CDR3 contains 12 residues. Germline V gene lookup returns CDR1 SGHAT and CDR2 FQNNGV. V lost 2 bases and J lost 5, with 6 bases in between. CDR3 coding DNA: TGTGCCAGCAGCTTAATGGGTGAGACCCAGTACTTC. Amino acid sequence: CASSLMGETQYF. The variable domain in full, with the rest retrieved from reference TRBV11-2 and TRBJ2-5, is EAGVAQSPRYKIIEKRQSVAFWCNPISGHATLYWYQQILGQGPKLLIQFQNNGVVDDSQLPKDRFSAERLKGVDSTLKIQPAKLEDSAVYLCASSLMGETQYFGPGTRLLVL.

The rearrangement uses TRBV29-1 and TRBJ1-2; D is undetermined. The CDR3 is made up of 11 amino acids. V was pared by 7 bases and J by 2 bases, with 8 bases between. Germline CDR1 and CDR2: SQVTM and ANQGSEA. The CDR3 DNA is TGCAGCGGCCGGGTAAACTATGGCTACACCTTC. The encoded protein is CSGRVNYGYTF. Full variable domain (missing parts from reference TRBV29-1 and TRBJ1-2): SAVISQKPSRDICQRGTSLTIQCQVDSQVTMMFWYRQQPGQSLTLIATANQGSEATYESGFVIDKFPISRPNLTFSTLTVSNMSPEDSSIYLCSGRVNYGYTFGSGTRLTVV.

The chain joins TRBV7-9 to TRBJ1-1, with a weak D call TRBD1 (5 bases). Per germline, CDR1 SEHNR and CDR2 FQNEAQ (reference sequence). The CDR3 has 14 residues. The V gene lost 3 bases and the J gene lost 1 base, with 9 bases spanning the gap. The CDR3: CASSLRGTNTEAFF. The CDR3, as DNA: TGTGCCAGCAGCTTGCGGGGGACGAACACTGAAGCTTTCTTT.

This chain joins TRBV20-1 and TRBJ1-2; 8 nucleotides line up with TRBD1. J lost 2 bases, V lost 0 bases, and 8 bases had no gene match. Germline V gene sequence: CDR1 DFQATT, CDR2 SNEGSKA (reference sequence). The CDR3 runs to 16 residues. CDR3 bases: TGCAGTGCTAGAGATCTCATAGGGACAGGAAACTATGGCTACACCTTC. This sequence encodes CSARDLIGTGNYGYTF.

This chain connects TRBV20-1 to TRBJ2-5, with 8 bases fitting TRBD1. The CDR3 covers 13 residues. CDR1 is DFQATT and CDR2 is SNEGSKA in the germline V gene (reference sequence). J lost 4 bases, V lost 5 bases, and 6 bases had no gene match. The chain's CDR3 is CSARDRILETQYF. Written as DNA, the CDR3 is TGCAGTGCTCGGGACAGGATATTAGAGACCCAGTACTTC.

As DNA, the CDR3 is TGTGCCAGCAGCGCCGGGGAGGCCCGACGACCCTATTCCTACGAGCAGTACTTC. It encodes CASSAGEARRPYSYEQYF. The V and J genes are TRBV6-1 and TRBJ2-7; D might be TRBD2 (6 bases). Per the germline V gene, CDR1 is MNHNS and CDR2 is SASEGT. There are 18 residues in the CDR3. With 6 bases removed from V and 1 base from J, the gap between germline ends came to 25 bases.

The chain joins TRBV10-3 to TRBJ2-5; 9 positions match TRBD2. V was pared by 7 bases and J by 1 base, with 7 bases of the junction left unmatched. Germline V gene lookup returns CDR1 ENHRY and CDR2 SYGVKD. The CDR3 loop spans 15 amino acids. The CDR3 DNA reads TGTGCCATCACGGCCTCGCGGGAGGGCCAAGAGACCCAGTACTTC. This translates into CAITASREGQETQYF.

The rearrangement uses TRBV15 and TRBJ2-5, with a possible D match to TRBD2 (5 bases). The CDR3 is 15 amino acids. V lost 0 bases and J lost 3, with 11 bases in between. The germline V gene encodes CDR1 LNHNV and CDR2 YYDKDF (reference sequence). Here the CDR3 reads CATSRDTWREETQYF. DNA for the CDR3: TGTGCCACCAGCAGAGATACATGGCGGGAAGAGACCCAGTACTTC. The full variable domain, with the rest looked up from reference TRBV15 and TRBJ2-5, is DAMVIQNPRYQVTQFGKPVTLSCSQTLNHNVMYWYQQKSSQAPKLLFHYYDKDFNNEADTPDNFQSRRPNTSFCFLDIRSPGLGDTAMYLCATSRDTWREETQYFGPGTRLLVL.

The chain joins TRBV24-1 to TRBJ2-7, with D perhaps TRBD1 (6 bases). CDR1 is KGHDR, CDR2 SFDVKD, per germline. With 4 bases removed from V and 5 bases from J, the gap between germline ends came to 14 bases. The CDR3 runs to 14 residues. CDR3 coding DNA: TGTGCCACCAGTGAGTCAAATCCAGGGGACGAGCAGTACTTC. Translating it yields CATSESNPGDEQYF.

In its sample, this clonotype was seen once. The rearrangement joins TRBV21-1 to TRBJ2-7; the DNA was not compared with TRBD2, the D call given in the table. TRBV21-1 is an annotated pseudogene. The CDR3 extends over 17 amino acids. CDR3: CASSNGGDGSSSYEQYF. The CDR3 nucleotides read TGTGCCAGCAGCAATGGAGGTGACGGTTCGAGCTCCTACGAGCAGTACTTC.

Regarding this clonotype: The junction departs from the called germline gene at one end, perhaps through a read error. J is TRBJ1-4 and V is TRBV6-5; D ambiguous. The CDR3 runs 13 residues. Germline V gene data show CDR1 as MNHEY and CDR2 as SVGAGI. This chain's CDR3 is CASGYRRLDELFF. The CDR3 DNA follows: TGTGCCAGCGGTTACCGCCGACTTGACGAACTGTTTTTT.

This chain links TRBV5-1 with TRBJ2-3, with no clear D. Germline lookup yields CDR1 SGHRS and CDR2 YFSETQ. The CDR3 covers 13 residues. The ends were cut back, 3 bases at V and 2 bases at J, with 7 bases in the middle. CDR3 in DNA: TGCGCCAGCAGCTGGAGACACACAGATACGCAGTATTTT. Its protein is CASSWRHTDTQYF.

This clonotype was detected only a few times. The J gene is TRBJ2-5, the V gene TRBV10-3, with D possibly called TRBD1 or TRBD2 (5 bases each). The CDR3 sequence is 12 residues long. Germline CDR1 ENHRY, CDR2 SYGVKD. Between the trimmed V and J ends, which lost 8 bases and 4 bases, there was a span of 11 bases. Here the CDR3 reads CAIRGQGETQYF. CDR3 sequence (DNA): TGTGCCATCCGGGGTCAGGGAGAGACCCAGTACTTC.

This chain joins TRBV12-3 or TRBV12-4 and TRBJ1-1; D perhaps matches TRBD1 (5 bases). The CDR3 is made up of 14 amino acids. The germline V and J ends were trimmed by 7 bases and 0 bases, with 12 bases remaining between them. DNA for the CDR3: TGTGCCAGCAACTGGGGCTCAATGAACACTGAAGCTTTCTTT. Translating gives CASNWGSMNTEAFF.

The V call is TRBV7-9, the J call TRBJ2-1; no definite D call. The CDR3 runs 12 residues. Germline values: CDR1 SEHNR, CDR2 FQNEAQ (reference sequence). Between the trimmed V and J ends, which lost 5 bases and 9 bases, there was a span of 11 bases. In DNA form, the CDR3 reads TGTGCCAGCAGCCCCTTCTTTGGTGAGCAGTTCTTC. The encoded protein is CASSPFFGEQFF.

In its sample, this clonotype was seen once. This rearrangement joins TRBV6-1 to TRBJ2-1; TRBD2 agrees at 10 bases. Trimming took 4 bases from V and 0 from J; bases not matched to a gene: 9. In germline, CDR1 is MNHNS, CDR2 SASEGT. This CDR3 contains 18 residues. The CDR3 protein is CASSAALAGFSSYNEQFF. In DNA, the CDR3 is TGTGCCAGCAGTGCGGCACTAGCGGGATTCAGCTCCTACAATGAGCAGTTCTTC.

The V gene is TRBV7-6, the J gene TRBJ2-5, with 7 bases that match TRBD2. Germline V gene sequence: CDR1 SGHVS, CDR2 FNYEAQ. The V segment lost 5 bases and the J segment 2 bases; nucleotides outside the gene matches: 5. The CDR3 has 14 amino acids. The CDR3 protein is CASSPLAAQETQYF. CDR3 nucleotides: TGTGCCAGCAGCCCCCTAGCGGCTCAAGAGACCCAGTACTTC.

This clonotype was observed a handful of times. The CDR3 nucleotides are TGTGCCAGCAGTGTAGGCAGGAATCAGCCCCAGCATTTT. Translating it yields CASSVGRNQPQHF. This rearrangement joins TRBV27 to TRBJ1-5; D gene ambiguous. This CDR3 contains 13 residues. The germline V gene has CDR1 MNHEY and CDR2 SMNVEV (reference sequence). Trimming left V 5 bases short and J 4 bases short, with 9 bases between.

This clonotype was picked up a small number of times. This chain connects TRBV12-3 or TRBV12-4 to TRBJ2-7, with D maybe TRBD1 (5 bases). V lost 3 bases and J 8 bases, leaving 8 bases between the germline ends. The CDR3 runs to 11 residues. The CDR3 coding sequence is TGTGCCAGCAGTTTGGGGCGGCAGCAGTACTTC. This encodes CASSLGRQQYF.

This clonotype was seen a handful of times. The chain is built from TRBV28 and TRBJ2-5; D is possibly TRBD2 (5 bases). The CDR3 is 15 amino acids. The germline V gene encodes CDR1 MDHEN and CDR2 SYDVKM. V lost 6 bases and J 3 bases, leaving 17 bases between the germline ends. CDR3: CASREMGTGKETQYF. The CDR3 bases are TGTGCCAGCAGGGAGATGGGAACCGGGAAAGAGACCCAGTACTTC.

The chain recombines TRBV5-1 with TRBJ2-7; 8 bases are shared with TRBD1. The CDR3 length is 14 residues. Germline trimming cut 4 bases from V and 1 base from J; bases unmatched to any gene: 4. CDR1 and CDR2 (germline): SGHRS, YFSETQ. The CDR3 region has the DNA TGCGCCAGCAGCATCGACAGGGGATCCTACGAGCAGTACTTC. Residues: CASSIDRGSYEQYF.

CDR3 bases: TGTGCCAGCAGTGAAGACATCAACTCCTACGAGCAGTACTTC. The encoded protein is CASSEDINSYEQYF. The J gene is TRBJ2-7, the V gene TRBV6-1; D unresolved. The V end was cut by 1 base, the J end by 0 bases, with 7 bases between. CDR1 is MNHNS, CDR2 SASEGT, per germline. This CDR3 contains 14 residues.

The chain uses TRBV7-9 and TRBJ2-2; D is undetermined. The CDR3 covers 12 residues. Trimming shortened V by 1 base and J by 7 bases, and 4 bases separated the two germline ends. CDR1 and CDR2 from the germline V gene are SEHNR and FQNEAQ (reference sequence). The CDR3: CASSLGHGELFF. The CDR3 region has the DNA TGTGCCAGCAGCTTAGGTCACGGGGAGCTGTTTTTT.

This sequence joins TRBV12-3 or TRBV12-4 and TRBJ2-4; D remains ambiguous. V dropped 6 bases and J dropped 0 bases, with 9 bases sitting between them. The CDR3 is 14 residues long. As DNA, the CDR3 is TGTGCCAGCAGAGACCGGACAGCCAAAAACATTCAGTACTTC. This gives the protein CASRDRTAKNIQYF.

This chain links TRBV24-1 with TRBJ2-3; the D is unclear. Germline V gene data show CDR1 as KGHDR and CDR2 as SFDVKD. This CDR3 is built from 13 residues. Between the trimmed V and J ends, which lost 5 bases and 1 base, there was a span of 6 bases. CDR3 DNA: TGTGCCACCAGTGGGGCGGGCACAGATACGCAGTATTTT. Translated, it gives CATSGAGTDTQYF.

The CDR3 coding sequence is TGCGCCAGCAGCTTGGACGGGTTGGGTAGGGGCGAGCAGTACTTC. Translated: CASSLDGLGRGEQYF. This chain uses TRBV5-1 with TRBJ2-7; the D gene is possibly TRBD1 (5 bases). Germline V CDR1 and CDR2: SGHRS, YFSETQ. The V and J ends lost 0 bases and 6 bases respectively, with 16 bases between them. This CDR3 is built from 15 residues.

The gene calls are TRBV20-1 and TRBJ1-5, with D perhaps matching TRBD1 (6 bases). Germline V CDR1 and CDR2: DFQATT, SNEGSKA (reference sequence). V lost 3 bases to trimming and J lost 4 bases, with 16 bases between them. CDR3 size: 15 residues. The DNA for the CDR3 is TGCAGTGCTAGGATCACAGGGACGGGGAATCAGCCCCAGCATTTT. It specifies CSARITGTGNQPQHF.

The rearrangement joins TRBV6-1 to TRBJ2-3, with D unresolved. With 4 bases removed from V and 0 bases from J, the gap between germline ends came to 11 bases. The CDR3 is made up of 15 amino acids. Germline-derived CDR1 and CDR2 are MNHNS and SASEGT. DNA of the CDR3: TGTGCCAGCAGTGGGCAGCCGACTAGCACAGATACGCAGTATTTT. Its protein is CASSGQPTSTDTQYF.

This chain joins TRBV7-9 and TRBJ2-3; D call uncertain. Germline-derived CDR1 and CDR2 are SEHNR and FQNEAQ (reference sequence). Trimming pared 5 bases from V and 6 bases from J, leaving 9 bases between. The CDR3 has 12 amino acids. This CDR3 reads CASSMGADTQYF. Written as DNA, the CDR3 is TGTGCCAGCAGCATGGGCGCGGATACGCAGTATTTT.